A selection of T cell receptor beta chains follows, all from one sample in a study of T cell responses to AZD1222 COVID-19 vaccine. Produced via immunoSEQ multiplex PCR; TCRdb's table is partial and in-frame only. The sample holds around 150,000 clones; more than 85% are singletons and the top ten take 3% to 4%. Material: peripheral blood, obtained 28 days after the second AZD1222 dose. The source is an adult who received the AZD1222 COVID-19 vaccine. Each CDR3 is given with its conserved first and last residue. The order of the fields is V gene, D gene, clone size, J gene, CDR3 protein, CDR3 DNA. A D gene is named only where the DNA matches it firmly. Part of the rows lack a size; the others show once, few, many or a class for expanded clones.

v_gene: TRBV9
d_gene: -
abundance: -
j_gene: TRBJ1-4
CDR3aa: CASSVGPSSATNEKLFF
CDR3nt: TGTGCCAGCAGCGTCGGGCCCTCGTCTGCAACTAATGAAAAACTGTTTTTT

v_gene: TRBV7-2
d_gene: TRBD1
abundance: -
j_gene: TRBJ1-6
CDR3aa: CASSRLGGNSPLHF
CDR3nt: TGTGCCAGCAGCCGCCTAGGGGGCAATTCACCCCTCCACTTT

v_gene: TRBV23-1
d_gene: -
abundance: once
j_gene: TRBJ2-1
CDR3aa: CASSQLEYNEQFF
CDR3nt: TGCGCCAGCAGTCAACTAGAATACAATGAGCAGTTCTTC

v_gene: TRBV7-3
d_gene: -
abundance: -
j_gene: TRBJ2-2
CDR3aa: CASSPRGAVDTGELFF
CDR3nt: TGTGCCAGCAGCCCCCGCGGGGCAGTAGACACCGGGGAGCTGTTTTTT

v_gene: TRBV15
d_gene: -
abundance: -
j_gene: TRBJ2-7
CDR3aa: CATSRDFTYEQYF
CDR3nt: TGTGCCACCAGCAGAGATTTTACCTACGAGCAGTACTTC

v_gene: TRBV5-5
d_gene: -
abundance: -
j_gene: TRBJ1-1
CDR3aa: CASSSTERGADVTEAFF
CDR3nt: TGTGCCAGCAGCTCAACCGAGCGGGGGGCTGACGTCACTGAAGCTTTCTTT

v_gene: TRBV7-8
d_gene: TRBD2
abundance: -
j_gene: TRBJ2-1
CDR3aa: CASSSILLAGKANEQFF
CDR3nt: TGTGCCAGCAGCTCAATTCTACTAGCGGGAAAGGCAAATGAGCAGTTCTTC

v_gene: TRBV15
d_gene: TRBD1
abundance: -
j_gene: TRBJ2-2
CDR3aa: CATSRPGTGLGELFF
CDR3nt: TGTGCCACCAGCAGGCCCGGGACAGGGCTCGGGGAGCTGTTTTTT

v_gene: TRBV7-3
d_gene: -
abundance: -
j_gene: TRBJ2-7
CDR3aa: CASSPPTDNYEQYF
CDR3nt: TGTGCCAGCAGCCCCCCTACCGATAACTACGAGCAGTACTTC

v_gene: TRBV15
d_gene: -
abundance: few
j_gene: TRBJ1-1
CDR3aa: CATSITGNTEAFF
CDR3nt: TGTGCCACCAGCATCACAGGGAACACTGAAGCTTTCTTT

v_gene: TRBV6-2/TRBV6-3
d_gene: TRBD2
abundance: -
j_gene: TRBJ2-1
CDR3aa: CASSYRTSGSWENEQFF
CDR3nt: TGTGCCAGCAGTTACCGGACTAGCGGGAGCTGGGAGAATGAGCAGTTCTTC

v_gene: TRBV6-5
d_gene: TRBD2
abundance: -
j_gene: TRBJ2-7
CDR3aa: CAPGLAEPSSYEQYF
CDR3nt: TGTGCACCGGGACTAGCGGAACCTAGCTCCTACGAGCAGTACTTC

v_gene: TRBV6-5
d_gene: -
abundance: -
j_gene: TRBJ1-4
CDR3aa: CASTPSRGGNEKLFF
CDR3nt: TGTGCCAGCACCCCTTCTCGCGGGGGTAATGAAAAACTGTTTTTT

v_gene: TRBV27
d_gene: -
abundance: few
j_gene: TRBJ1-5
CDR3aa: CASRGKEGMGNQPQHF
CDR3nt: TGTGCCAGCAGGGGCAAGGAGGGGATGGGCAATCAGCCCCAGCATTTT

v_gene: TRBV28
d_gene: -
abundance: -
j_gene: TRBJ2-7
CDR3aa: CATGYRETREQYF
CDR3nt: TGTGCCACCGGCTACAGGGAAACGAGGGAGCAGTACTTC

v_gene: TRBV19
d_gene: -
abundance: -
j_gene: TRBJ1-5
CDR3aa: CASSSVTAQPQHF
CDR3nt: TGTGCCAGTAGTAGTGTCACGGCTCAGCCCCAGCATTTT

v_gene: TRBV27
d_gene: TRBD2
abundance: -
j_gene: TRBJ2-6
CDR3aa: CASSPTRASGSSLTRYGANVLTF
CDR3nt: TGTGCCAGCAGTCCCACCCGGGCTAGCGGGAGTAGTTTAACGCGTTATGGGGCCAACGTCCTGACTTTC

v_gene: TRBV28
d_gene: -
abundance: -
j_gene: TRBJ1-2
CDR3aa: CASSSDSPYGYTF
CDR3nt: TGTGCCAGCAGTAGCGACAGCCCCTATGGCTACACCTTC

v_gene: TRBV12-2
d_gene: -
abundance: -
j_gene: TRBJ2-7
CDR3aa: CASRLPQRVFRRQGPLEQYF
CDR3nt: TGTGCAAGTCGCCTCCCACAGAGAGTATTTCGTCGCCAGGGGCCCCTGGAGCAGTACTTC

v_gene: TRBV29-1
d_gene: -
abundance: -
j_gene: TRBJ2-1
CDR3aa: CSVGPGYEQFF
CDR3nt: TGCAGCGTTGGTCCGGGCTATGAGCAGTTCTTC

v_gene: TRBV29-1
d_gene: -
abundance: -
j_gene: TRBJ1-1
CDR3aa: CSVNRDTNTEAFF
CDR3nt: TGCAGCGTTAACCGGGATACTAACACTGAAGCTTTCTTT

v_gene: TRBV30
d_gene: -
abundance: once
j_gene: TRBJ2-3
CDR3aa: CAWSVRRGSSQYF
CDR3nt: TGTGCCTGGAGTGTACGTCGGGGGTCCTCGCAGTATTTT

v_gene: TRBV5-4
d_gene: TRBD2
abundance: -
j_gene: TRBJ2-1
CDR3aa: CASSSPGLAGNSYNEQFF
CDR3nt: TGTGCCAGCAGCTCGCCGGGACTAGCGGGGAACTCCTACAATGAGCAGTTCTTC

v_gene: TRBV5-1
d_gene: -
abundance: -
j_gene: TRBJ1-4
CDR3aa: CASSLGPSNEKLFF
CDR3nt: TGCGCCAGCAGCTTGGGACCGAGTAATGAAAAACTGTTTTTT

v_gene: TRBV4-1
d_gene: -
abundance: -
j_gene: TRBJ2-3
CDR3aa: CASSQDPGTPYATQYF
CDR3nt: TGCGCCAGCAGCCAAGATCCGGGGACTCCTTACGCTACGCAGTATTTT

v_gene: TRBV27
d_gene: TRBD1
abundance: once
j_gene: TRBJ2-5
CDR3aa: CASSSHLRTGQETQYF
CDR3nt: TGTGCCAGCAGTTCCCACCTCCGGACAGGGCAAGAGACCCAGTACTTC

v_gene: TRBV10-3
d_gene: -
abundance: -
j_gene: TRBJ1-1
CDR3aa: CAISGTANTEAFF
CDR3nt: TGTGCCATCAGTGGGACAGCGAACACTGAAGCTTTCTTT

v_gene: TRBV27
d_gene: -
abundance: -
j_gene: TRBJ1-1
CDR3aa: CASRAQGLIRSTEAFF
CDR3nt: TGTGCCAGCAGAGCTCAGGGGTTAATAAGGAGCACTGAAGCTTTCTTT

v_gene: TRBV6-5
d_gene: TRBD1
abundance: -
j_gene: TRBJ2-7
CDR3aa: CASNWGTGGYEQYF
CDR3nt: TGTGCCAGCAACTGGGGAACAGGGGGCTACGAGCAGTACTTC

v_gene: TRBV28
d_gene: -
abundance: -
j_gene: TRBJ2-1
CDR3aa: CASSIEVSDEQFF
CDR3nt: TGTGCCAGCAGCATAGAGGTCTCGGATGAGCAGTTCTTC

v_gene: TRBV7-2
d_gene: TRBD1
abundance: -
j_gene: TRBJ1-6
CDR3aa: CASSLVPTGEGSPLHF
CDR3nt: TGTGCCAGCAGCTTAGTTCCCACAGGGGAGGGTTCACCCCTCCACTTT

v_gene: TRBV10-3
d_gene: -
abundance: once
j_gene: TRBJ2-1
CDR3aa: CAISDDRFRSNEQFF
CDR3nt: TGTGCCATCAGTGATGACAGGTTTCGTTCTAATGAGCAGTTCTTC

v_gene: TRBV28
d_gene: TRBD1
abundance: -
j_gene: TRBJ2-7
CDR3aa: CASSLTQGANEQYF
CDR3nt: TGTGCCAGCAGTTTAACACAGGGGGCCAACGAGCAGTACTTC

v_gene: TRBV5-1
d_gene: -
abundance: -
j_gene: TRBJ1-4
CDR3aa: CASSPGSDATNEKLFF
CDR3nt: TGCGCCAGCAGCCCCGGTTCGGATGCAACTAATGAAAAACTGTTTTTT

v_gene: TRBV6-1
d_gene: -
abundance: -
j_gene: TRBJ1-5
CDR3aa: CASSEHGYSNQPQHF
CDR3nt: TGTGCCAGCAGTGAACACGGCTATAGCAATCAGCCCCAGCATTTT

v_gene: TRBV30
d_gene: -
abundance: -
j_gene: TRBJ1-1
CDR3aa: CAWSQKGSQRGTEAFF
CDR3nt: TGTGCCTGGAGTCAAAAGGGGTCACAAAGAGGCACTGAAGCTTTCTTT

v_gene: TRBV3-1/TRBV3-2
d_gene: -
abundance: -
j_gene: TRBJ1-2
CDR3aa: CATAKTGARRSGYTF
CDR3nt: TGTGCCACCGCCAAAACAGGCGCGCGGCGGAGTGGCTACACCTTC

v_gene: TRBV19
d_gene: TRBD1
abundance: -
j_gene: TRBJ2-4
CDR3aa: CASSRGDRGAIQYF
CDR3nt: TGTGCCAGTAGTCGCGGGGACAGGGGCGCCATTCAGTACTTC

v_gene: TRBV10-3
d_gene: -
abundance: -
j_gene: TRBJ2-5
CDR3aa: CAISESTGSGWQETQYF
CDR3nt: TGTGCCATCAGTGAGTCGACCGGTAGCGGATGGCAAGAGACCCAGTACTTC

v_gene: TRBV6-5
d_gene: -
abundance: -
j_gene: TRBJ2-7
CDR3aa: CASSYSRDSYEQYF
CDR3nt: TGTGCCAGCAGTTACTCGCGGGACTCCTACGAGCAGTACTTC

v_gene: TRBV19
d_gene: TRBD1
abundance: -
j_gene: TRBJ1-1
CDR3aa: CASSTRPGQGGLGTEAFF
CDR3nt: TGTGCCAGTAGTACAAGACCGGGACAGGGAGGTTTGGGCACTGAAGCTTTCTTT

v_gene: TRBV28
d_gene: -
abundance: -
j_gene: TRBJ1-1
CDR3aa: CASSLMSGLNLGGPNTEAFF
CDR3nt: TGTGCCAGCAGTTTAATGAGTGGGTTAAATCTAGGCGGCCCGAACACTGAAGCTTTCTTT

v_gene: TRBV28
d_gene: TRBD1
abundance: -
j_gene: TRBJ2-7
CDR3aa: CASSLRSFSRGRRVWYEQYF
CDR3nt: TGTGCCAGCAGTTTAAGGTCATTTAGCAGGGGGCGCAGGGTCTGGTACGAGCAGTACTTC

v_gene: TRBV12-5
d_gene: -
abundance: once
j_gene: TRBJ2-5
CDR3aa: CASGSPPGHQETQYF
CDR3nt: TGTGCTAGTGGTTCCCCACCGGGCCACCAAGAGACCCAGTACTTC

v_gene: TRBV28
d_gene: TRBD2
abundance: -
j_gene: TRBJ2-1
CDR3aa: CASSGWAGEGYNEQFF
CDR3nt: TGTGCCAGCAGTGGATGGGCGGGAGAGGGTTACAATGAGCAGTTCTTC

v_gene: TRBV7-9
d_gene: TRBD1
abundance: -
j_gene: TRBJ2-7
CDR3aa: CASSSRDSPLRDYEQYF
CDR3nt: TGTGCCAGCAGCAGTCGGGACAGTCCGTTAAGAGACTACGAGCAGTACTTC